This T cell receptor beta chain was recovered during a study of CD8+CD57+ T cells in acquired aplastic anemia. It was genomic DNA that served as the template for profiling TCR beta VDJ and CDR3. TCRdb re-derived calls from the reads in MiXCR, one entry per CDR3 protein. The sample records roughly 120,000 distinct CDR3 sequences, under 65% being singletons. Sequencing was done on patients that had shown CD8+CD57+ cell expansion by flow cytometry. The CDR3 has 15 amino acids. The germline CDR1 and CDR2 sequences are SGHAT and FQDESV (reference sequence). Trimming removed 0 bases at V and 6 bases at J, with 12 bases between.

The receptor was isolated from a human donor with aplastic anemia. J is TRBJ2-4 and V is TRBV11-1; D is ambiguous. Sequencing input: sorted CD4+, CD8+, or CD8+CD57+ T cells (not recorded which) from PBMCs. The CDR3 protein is CASSLAKGKSNIQYF. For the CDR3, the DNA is TGTGCCAGCAGCTTAGCAAAAGGGAAGTCAAACATTCAGTACTTC.